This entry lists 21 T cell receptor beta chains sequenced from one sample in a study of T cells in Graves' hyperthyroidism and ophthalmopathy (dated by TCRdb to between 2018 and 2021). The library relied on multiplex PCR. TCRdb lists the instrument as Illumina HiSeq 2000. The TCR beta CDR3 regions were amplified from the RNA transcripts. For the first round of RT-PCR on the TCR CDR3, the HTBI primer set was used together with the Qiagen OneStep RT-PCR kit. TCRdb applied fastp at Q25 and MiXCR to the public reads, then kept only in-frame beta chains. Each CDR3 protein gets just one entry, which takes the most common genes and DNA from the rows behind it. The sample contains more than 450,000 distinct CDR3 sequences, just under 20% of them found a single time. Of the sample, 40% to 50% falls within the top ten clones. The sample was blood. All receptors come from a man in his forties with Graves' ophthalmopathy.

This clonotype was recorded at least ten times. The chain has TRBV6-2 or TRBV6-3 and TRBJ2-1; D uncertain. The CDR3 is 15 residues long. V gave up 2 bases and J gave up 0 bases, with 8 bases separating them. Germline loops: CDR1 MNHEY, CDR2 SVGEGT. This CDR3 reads CASSYGRSSYNEQFF. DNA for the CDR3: TGTGCCAGCAGTTACGGCAGGAGCTCCTACAATGAGCAGTTCTTC.

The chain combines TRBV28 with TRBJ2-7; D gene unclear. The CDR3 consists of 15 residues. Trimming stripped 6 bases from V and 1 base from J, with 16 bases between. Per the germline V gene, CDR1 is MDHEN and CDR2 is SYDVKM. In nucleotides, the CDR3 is TGTGCCAGCAGCCCCCGGAGAAGGCCATCCTACGAGCAGTACTTC. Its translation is CASSPRRRPSYEQYF.

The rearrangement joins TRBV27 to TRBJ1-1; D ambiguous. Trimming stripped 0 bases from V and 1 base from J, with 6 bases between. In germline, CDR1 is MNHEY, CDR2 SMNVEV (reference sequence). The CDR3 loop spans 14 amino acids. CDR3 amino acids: CASSLSNGNTEAFF. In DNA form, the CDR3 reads TGTGCCAGCAGTTTATCGAATGGGAACACTGAAGCTTTCTTT.

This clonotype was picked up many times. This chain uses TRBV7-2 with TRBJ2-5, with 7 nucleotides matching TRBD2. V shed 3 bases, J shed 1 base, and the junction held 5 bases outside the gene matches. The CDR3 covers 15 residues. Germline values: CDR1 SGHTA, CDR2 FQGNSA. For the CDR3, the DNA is TGTGCCAGCAGCTTTGGAGCGGGGCGCCAAGAGACCCAGTACTTC. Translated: CASSFGAGRQETQYF. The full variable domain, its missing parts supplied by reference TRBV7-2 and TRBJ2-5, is GAGVSQSPSNKVTEKGKDVELRCDPISGHTALYWYRQSLGQGLEFLIYFQGNSAPDKSGLPSDRFSAERTGGSVSTLTIQRTQQEDSAVYLCASSFGAGRQETQYFGPGTRLLVL.

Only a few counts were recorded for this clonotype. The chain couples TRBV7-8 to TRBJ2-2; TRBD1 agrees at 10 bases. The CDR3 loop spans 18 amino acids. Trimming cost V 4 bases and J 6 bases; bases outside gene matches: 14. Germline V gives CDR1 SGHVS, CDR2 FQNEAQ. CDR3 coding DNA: TGTGCCAGCAGCTCCAGATTGGGACAGGGGATGTTTTCCGGGGAGCTGTTTTTT. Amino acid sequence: CASSSRLGQGMFSGELFF.

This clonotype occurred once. Here the CDR3 DNA reads TGTGTCGGCAGTTCACGGGACTTCATGAACACTGAAGCTTTCTTT. Protein product: CVGSSRDFMNTEAFF. The chain combines TRBV27 with TRBJ1-1; tentative D call: TRBD1 (5 bases). Germline V lookup: CDR1 MNHEY, CDR2 SMNVEV (reference sequence). The CDR3 contains 15 residues.

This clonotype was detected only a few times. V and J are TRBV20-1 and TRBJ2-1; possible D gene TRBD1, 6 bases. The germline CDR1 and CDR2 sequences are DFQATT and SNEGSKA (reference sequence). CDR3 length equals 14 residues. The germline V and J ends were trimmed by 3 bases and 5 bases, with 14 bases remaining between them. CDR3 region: CSASLGTFHNEQFF. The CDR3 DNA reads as TGCAGTGCTAGCCTAGGGACATTTCACAATGAGCAGTTCTTC.

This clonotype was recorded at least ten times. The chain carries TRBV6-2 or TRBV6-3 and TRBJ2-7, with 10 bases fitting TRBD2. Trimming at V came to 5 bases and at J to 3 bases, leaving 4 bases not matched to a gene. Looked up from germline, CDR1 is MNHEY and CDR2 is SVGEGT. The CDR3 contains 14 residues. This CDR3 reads CASSPGLAFYEQYF. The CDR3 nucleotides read TGTGCCAGCAGTCCGGGACTAGCGTTCTACGAGCAGTACTTC.

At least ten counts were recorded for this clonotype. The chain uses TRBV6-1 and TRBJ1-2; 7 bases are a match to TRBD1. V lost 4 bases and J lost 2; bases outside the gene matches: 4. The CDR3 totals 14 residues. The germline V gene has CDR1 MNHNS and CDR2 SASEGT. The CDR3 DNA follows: TGTGCCAGCAGTGCGTTACAGGGGAACTATGGCTACACCTTC. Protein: CASSALQGNYGYTF.

The CDR3 DNA reads as TGTGCCAGCAGTTTTTTAACTAGGGATGAGCAGTTCTTC. It codes for CASSFLTRDEQFF. This chain joins TRBV12-3 or TRBV12-4 and TRBJ2-1; possibly TRBD2 for D (5 bases). V gave up 3 bases and J gave up 8 bases, with 11 bases separating them. CDR3 length: 13 amino acids.

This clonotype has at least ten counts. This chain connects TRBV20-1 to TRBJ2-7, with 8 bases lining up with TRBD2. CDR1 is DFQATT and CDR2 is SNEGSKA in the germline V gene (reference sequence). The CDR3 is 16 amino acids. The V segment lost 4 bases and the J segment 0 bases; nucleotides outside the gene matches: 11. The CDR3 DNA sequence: TGCAGTGCTATCGGTCCATTAGCGGGGATCTCCTACGAGCAGTACTTC. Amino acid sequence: CSAIGPLAGISYEQYF.

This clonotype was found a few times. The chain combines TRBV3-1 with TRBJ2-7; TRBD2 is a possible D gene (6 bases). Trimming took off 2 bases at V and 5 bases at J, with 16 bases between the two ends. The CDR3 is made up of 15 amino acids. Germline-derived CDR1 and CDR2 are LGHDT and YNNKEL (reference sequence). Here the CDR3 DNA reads TGTGCCAGCAGCCAAAGGACCGGGACTGAGCACGAGCAGTACTTC. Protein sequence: CASSQRTGTEHEQYF.

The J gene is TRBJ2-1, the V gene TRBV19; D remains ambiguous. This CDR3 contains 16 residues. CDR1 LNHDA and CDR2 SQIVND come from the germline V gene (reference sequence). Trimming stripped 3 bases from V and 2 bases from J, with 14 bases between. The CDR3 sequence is CASSISLGSTYNEQFF. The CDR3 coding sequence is TGTGCCAGTAGTATTTCTTTGGGCAGTACCTACAATGAGCAGTTCTTC.

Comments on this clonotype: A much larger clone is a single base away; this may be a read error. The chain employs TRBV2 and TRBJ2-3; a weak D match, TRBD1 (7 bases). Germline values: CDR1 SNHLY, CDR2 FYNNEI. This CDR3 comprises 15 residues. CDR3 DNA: TGTGCCGGCAGCTTAGGAGGGGGCGCGTCAGATACGCAGTATTTT. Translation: CAGSLGGGASDTQYF.

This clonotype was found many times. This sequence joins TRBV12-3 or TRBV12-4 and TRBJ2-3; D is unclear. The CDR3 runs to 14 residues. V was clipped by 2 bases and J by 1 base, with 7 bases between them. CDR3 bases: TGTGCCAGCAGTTTACGTGAGGGCACAGATACGCAGTATTTT. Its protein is CASSLREGTDTQYF.

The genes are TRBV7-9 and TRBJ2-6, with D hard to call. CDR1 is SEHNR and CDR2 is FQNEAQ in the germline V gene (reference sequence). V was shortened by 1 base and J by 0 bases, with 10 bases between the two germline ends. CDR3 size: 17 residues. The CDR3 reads CASSLVTASSGANVLTF. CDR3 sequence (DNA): TGTGCCAGCAGCTTAGTGACGGCTAGCTCTGGGGCCAACGTCCTGACTTTC.

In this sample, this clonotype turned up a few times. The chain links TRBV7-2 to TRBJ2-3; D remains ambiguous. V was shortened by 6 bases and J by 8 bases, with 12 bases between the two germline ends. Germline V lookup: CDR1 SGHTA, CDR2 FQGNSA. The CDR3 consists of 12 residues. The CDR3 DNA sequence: TGTGCCAGCAGTCTCCCCGGTGGTACGCAGTATTTT. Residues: CASSLPGGTQYF. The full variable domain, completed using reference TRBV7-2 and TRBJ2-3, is GAGVSQSPSNKVTEKGKDVELRCDPISGHTALYWYRQSLGQGLEFLIYFQGNSAPDKSGLPSDRFSAERTGGSVSTLTIQRTQQEDSAVYLCASSLPGGTQYFGPGTRLTVL.

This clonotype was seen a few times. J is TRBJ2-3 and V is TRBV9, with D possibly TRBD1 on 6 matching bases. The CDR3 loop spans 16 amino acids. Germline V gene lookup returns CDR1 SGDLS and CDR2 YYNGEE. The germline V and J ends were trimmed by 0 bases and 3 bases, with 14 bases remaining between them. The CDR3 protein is CASSVGAGAVTDTQYF. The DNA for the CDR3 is TGTGCCAGCAGCGTAGGGGCAGGGGCCGTAACAGATACGCAGTATTTT. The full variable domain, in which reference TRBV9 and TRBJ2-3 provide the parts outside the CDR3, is DSGVTQTPKHLITATGQRVTLRCSPRSGDLSVYWYQQSLDQGLQFLIQYYNGEERAKGNILERFSAQQFPDLHSELNLSSLELGDSALYFCASSVGAGAVTDTQYFGPGTRLTVL.

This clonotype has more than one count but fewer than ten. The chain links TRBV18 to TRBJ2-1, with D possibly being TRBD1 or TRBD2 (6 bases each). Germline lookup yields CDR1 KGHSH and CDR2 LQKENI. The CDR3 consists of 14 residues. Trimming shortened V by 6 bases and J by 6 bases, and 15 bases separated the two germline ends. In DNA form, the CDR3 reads TGTGCCAGCTCCGGGGGCCAGGTAGTCAATGAGCAGTTCTTC. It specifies CASSGGQVVNEQFF.

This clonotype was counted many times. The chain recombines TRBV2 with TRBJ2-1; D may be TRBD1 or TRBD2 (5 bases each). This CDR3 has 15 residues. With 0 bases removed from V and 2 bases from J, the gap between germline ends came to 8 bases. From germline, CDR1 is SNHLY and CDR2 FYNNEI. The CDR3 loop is CASSEAGDAYNEQFF. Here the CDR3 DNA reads TGTGCCAGCAGTGAAGCGGGGGATGCCTACAATGAGCAGTTCTTC.

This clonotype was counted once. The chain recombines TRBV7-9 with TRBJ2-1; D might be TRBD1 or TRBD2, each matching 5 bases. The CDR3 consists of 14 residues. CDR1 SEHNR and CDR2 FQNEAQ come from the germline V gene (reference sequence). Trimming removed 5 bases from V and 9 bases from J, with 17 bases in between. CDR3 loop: CASSVGTDRGEQFF. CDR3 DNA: TGTGCCAGCAGCGTCGGGACGGACCGCGGTGAGCAGTTCTTC. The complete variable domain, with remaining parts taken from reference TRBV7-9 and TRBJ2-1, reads DTGVSQNPRHKITKRGQNVTFRCDPISEHNRLYWYRQTLGQGPEFLTYFQNEAQLEKSRLLSDRFSAERPKGSFSTLEIQRTEQGDSAMYLCASSVGTDRGEQFFGPGTRLTVL.